This TCR beta chain is drawn from a study of blood T cell repertoires in COVID-19 (dated by TCRdb to 2018 to 2020). The study in broad terms: Collaborator samples came from the United States, Italy and Spain and covered acute and convalescent phases of COVID-19. The dataset comprised deeply sampled blood TCRbeta repertoires from subjects exposed to, actively infected with, or recovered from COVID-19. The repertoires were released in a freely available public database intended as a resource for research on the immune response to SARS-CoV-2. The samples were drawn from two sources: the first 160 participants of the ongoing ImmuneRACE study, and fewer than 1,500 subjects contributed by 6 global collaborators. The sample metadata nearly always contained a de-identified subject ID, COVID-19 status, age in years and sex. The material from the prospective study consisted of cDNA or gDNA derived from T cells, B-cell-depleted T cells, or PBMCs. Where available, HLA class I and class II types were obtained from metadata supplied by the sample provider rather than from assay-based typing. Results the study describes overall, beyond this receptor: The amount of clinical and demographic metadata varied by source and participant and was provided uncurated.

Whole blood was collected in K2EDTA tubes by collaborating institutions according to the institutions' own protocols. For TCRbeta analysis, collaborators shipped samples as frozen whole blood, isolated PBMCs, or DNA extracted from either of those sample types. TCRbeta CDR3 regions were amplified from genomic DNA by means of the immunoSEQ Assay, a bias-controlled multiplex PCR. Per the authors' processing: Nucleated cell counts per sample were estimated from amplification of reference gene primers within the assay. To quantify the absolute abundance of each unique TCRbeta CDR3 rearrangement, sequence reads were collapsed and filtered. For each sample, productive Simpson clonality was calculated as the square root of Simpson's diversity index across productive rearrangements. TCRdb stores this immuneACCESS table with in-frame sequences only. Part of the clones is absent; in the studies checked, under half of the shortfall reflects unresolved V genes, and no reason is known for the rest. D and trimming come from the DNA, and the V and J calls and clone size come from that table. The sample profile shows roughly 87,000 clones; around 84% of them were found once. Around 5.2% of the sample goes to the ten largest clones.

Comment on this clone: It has no known antigen specificity. No qualities accompany the bases; no much larger clone lies one base away.

From the germline V gene (reference sequence), CDR1 is LGHDT and CDR2 is YNNKEL. V sheds 3 bases and J sheds 3 bases, leaving 6 bases between their ends. The CDR3 has 12 amino acids, counting the end cysteine and phenylalanine. Only the CDR3 DNA stays, 36 bases, in frame from base 1. This chain is built from TRBV3-1 (or the pseudogene TRBV3-2) and TRBJ2-7, with TRBD2 as a weak D call on 5 bases. This TCR was recovered from a man in his forties with acute or convalescent COVID-19. Sequencing was done on a sample of peripheral blood. For the CDR3, the sequence is CASSHRDYEQYF. In nucleotides, the sequence is TGTGCCAGCAGCCACCGGGACTACGAGCAGTACTTC.